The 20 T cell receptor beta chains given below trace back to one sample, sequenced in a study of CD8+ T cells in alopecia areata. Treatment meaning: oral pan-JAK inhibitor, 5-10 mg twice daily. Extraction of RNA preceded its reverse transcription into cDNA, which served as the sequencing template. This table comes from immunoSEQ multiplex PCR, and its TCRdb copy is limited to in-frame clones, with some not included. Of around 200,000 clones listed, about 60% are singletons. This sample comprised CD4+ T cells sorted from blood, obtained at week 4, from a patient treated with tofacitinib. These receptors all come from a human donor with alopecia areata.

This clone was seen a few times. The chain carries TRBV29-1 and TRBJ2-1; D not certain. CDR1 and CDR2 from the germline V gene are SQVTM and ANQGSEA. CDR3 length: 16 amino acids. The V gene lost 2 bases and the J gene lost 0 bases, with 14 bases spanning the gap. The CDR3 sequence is CSVESRVGLSYNEQFF. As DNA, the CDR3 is TGCAGCGTTGAATCCCGGGTAGGGCTCTCCTACAATGAGCAGTTCTTC.

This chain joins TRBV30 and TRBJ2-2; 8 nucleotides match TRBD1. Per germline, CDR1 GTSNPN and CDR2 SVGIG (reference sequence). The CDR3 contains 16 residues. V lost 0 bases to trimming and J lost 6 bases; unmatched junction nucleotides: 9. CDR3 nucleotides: TGTGCCTGGAGTGTAAGGGCAGGGGGCCCGGCCGGGGAGCTGTTTTTT. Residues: CAWSVRAGGPAGELFF.

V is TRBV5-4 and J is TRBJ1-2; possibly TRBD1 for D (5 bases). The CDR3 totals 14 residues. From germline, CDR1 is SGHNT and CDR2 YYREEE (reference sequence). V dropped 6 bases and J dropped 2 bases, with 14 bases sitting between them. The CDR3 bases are TGTGCCAGCACCCTCTCTGGGGGGAACTATGGCTACACCTTC. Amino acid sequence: CASTLSGGNYGYTF.

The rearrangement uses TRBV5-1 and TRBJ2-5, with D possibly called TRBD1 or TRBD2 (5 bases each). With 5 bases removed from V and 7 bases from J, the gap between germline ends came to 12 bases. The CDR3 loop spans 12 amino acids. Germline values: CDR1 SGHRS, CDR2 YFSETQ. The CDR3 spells CASSQGATTQYF. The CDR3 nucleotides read TGCGCCAGCAGTCAGGGAGCTACGACCCAGTACTTC. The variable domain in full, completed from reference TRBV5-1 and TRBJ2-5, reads KAGVTQTPRYLIKTRGQQVTLSCSPISGHRSVSWYQQTPGQGLQFLFEYFSETQRNKGNFPGRFSGRQFSNSRSEMNVSTLELGDSALYLCASSQGATTQYFGPGTRLLVL.

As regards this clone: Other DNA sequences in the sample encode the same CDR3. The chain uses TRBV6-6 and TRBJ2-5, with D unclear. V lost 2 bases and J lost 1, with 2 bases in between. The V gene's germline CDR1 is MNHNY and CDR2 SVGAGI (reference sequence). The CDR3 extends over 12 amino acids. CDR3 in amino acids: CASSYSQETQYF. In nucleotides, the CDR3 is TGTGCCAGCAGTTACAGCCAAGAGACCCAGTACTTC.

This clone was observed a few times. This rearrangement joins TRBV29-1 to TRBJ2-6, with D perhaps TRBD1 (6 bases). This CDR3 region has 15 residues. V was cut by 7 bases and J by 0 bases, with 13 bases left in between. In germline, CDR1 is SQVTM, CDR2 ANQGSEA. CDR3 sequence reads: CSAARDTSGANVLTF. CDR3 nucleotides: TGCAGCGCGGCGAGGGACACCTCTGGGGCCAACGTCCTGACTTTC.

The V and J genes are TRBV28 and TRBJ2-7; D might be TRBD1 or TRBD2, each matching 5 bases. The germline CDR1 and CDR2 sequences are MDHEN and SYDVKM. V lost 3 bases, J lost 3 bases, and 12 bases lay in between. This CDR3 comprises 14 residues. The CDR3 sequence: CASSLTGTIYEQYF. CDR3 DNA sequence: TGTGCCAGCAGTTTGACCGGGACGATCTACGAGCAGTACTTC.

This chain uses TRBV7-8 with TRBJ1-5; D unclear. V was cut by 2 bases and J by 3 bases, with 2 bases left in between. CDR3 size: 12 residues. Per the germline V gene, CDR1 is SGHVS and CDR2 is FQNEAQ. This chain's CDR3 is CASSLTNQPQHF. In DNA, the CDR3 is TGTGCCAGCAGCTTAACCAATCAGCCCCAGCATTTT.

CDR3 DNA sequence: TGTGCCAGCCAAGGGAGGCCTAGGTCTGAAGCTTTCTTT. This gives the protein CASQGRPRSEAFF. This chain joins TRBV28 and TRBJ1-1; D is ambiguous. Germline-derived CDR1 and CDR2 are MDHEN and SYDVKM. CDR3 length equals 13 residues. V lost 8 bases, J lost 6 bases, and 16 bases lay in between.

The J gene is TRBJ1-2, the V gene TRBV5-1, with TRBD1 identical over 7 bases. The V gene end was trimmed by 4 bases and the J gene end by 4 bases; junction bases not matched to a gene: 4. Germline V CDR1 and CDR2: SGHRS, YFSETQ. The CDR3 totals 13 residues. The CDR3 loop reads CASSGGQSYGYTF. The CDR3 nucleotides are TGCGCCAGCAGCGGGGGACAGTCCTATGGCTACACCTTC.

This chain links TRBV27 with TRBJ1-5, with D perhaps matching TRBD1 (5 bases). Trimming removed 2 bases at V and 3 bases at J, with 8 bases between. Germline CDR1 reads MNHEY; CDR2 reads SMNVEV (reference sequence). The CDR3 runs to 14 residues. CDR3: CASSLTRDNQPQHF. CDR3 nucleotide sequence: TGTGCCAGCAGTTTAACCAGGGACAATCAGCCCCAGCATTTT.

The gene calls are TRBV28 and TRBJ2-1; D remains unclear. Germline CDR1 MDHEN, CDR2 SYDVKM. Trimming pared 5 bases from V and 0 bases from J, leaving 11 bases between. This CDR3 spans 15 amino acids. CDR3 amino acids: CASSPLPSSYNEQFF. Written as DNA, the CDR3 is TGTGCCAGCAGTCCCTTACCGAGCTCCTACAATGAGCAGTTCTTC.

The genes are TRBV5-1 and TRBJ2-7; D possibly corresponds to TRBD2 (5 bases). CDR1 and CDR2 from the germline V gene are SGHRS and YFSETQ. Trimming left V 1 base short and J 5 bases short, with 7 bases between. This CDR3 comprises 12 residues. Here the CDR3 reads CASSLYGNEQYF. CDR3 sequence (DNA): TGCGCCAGCAGCTTGTACGGGAACGAGCAGTACTTC. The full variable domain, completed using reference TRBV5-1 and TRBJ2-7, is KAGVTQTPRYLIKTRGQQVTLSCSPISGHRSVSWYQQTPGQGLQFLFEYFSETQRNKGNFPGRFSGRQFSNSRSEMNVSTLELGDSALYLCASSLYGNEQYFGPGTRLTVT.

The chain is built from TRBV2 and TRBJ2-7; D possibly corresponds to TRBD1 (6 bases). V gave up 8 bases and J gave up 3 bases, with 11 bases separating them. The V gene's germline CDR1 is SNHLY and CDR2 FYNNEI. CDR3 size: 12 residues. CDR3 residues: CASGQTFYEQYF. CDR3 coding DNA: TGTGCCAGCGGACAGACTTTCTACGAGCAGTACTTC.

DNA of the CDR3: TGTGCCTGGAGTGTGCCCGACAGGGAGAATCAGCCCCAGCATTTT. It specifies CAWSVPDRENQPQHF. J is TRBJ1-5 and V is TRBV30, with TRBD1 identical over 7 bases. The J segment lost 4 bases and the V segment lost 0 bases, leaving 6 bases of the junction unmatched. The CDR3 spans 15 residues. Germline loops: CDR1 GTSNPN, CDR2 SVGIG (reference sequence).

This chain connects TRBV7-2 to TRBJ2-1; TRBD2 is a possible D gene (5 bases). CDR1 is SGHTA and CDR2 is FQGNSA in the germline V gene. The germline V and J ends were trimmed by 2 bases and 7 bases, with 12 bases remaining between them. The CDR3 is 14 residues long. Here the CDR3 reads CASSLNLARNEQFF. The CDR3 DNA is TGTGCCAGCAGCTTAAACCTAGCCAGAAATGAGCAGTTCTTC.

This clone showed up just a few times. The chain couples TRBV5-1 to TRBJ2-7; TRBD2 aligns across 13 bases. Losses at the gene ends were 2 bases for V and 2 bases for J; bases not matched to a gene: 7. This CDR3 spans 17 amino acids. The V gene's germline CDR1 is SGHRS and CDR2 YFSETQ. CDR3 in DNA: TGCGCCAGCAGCTTTGGCCGGACTAGCGGGGGACCCTACGAGCAGTACTTC. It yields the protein CASSFGRTSGGPYEQYF.

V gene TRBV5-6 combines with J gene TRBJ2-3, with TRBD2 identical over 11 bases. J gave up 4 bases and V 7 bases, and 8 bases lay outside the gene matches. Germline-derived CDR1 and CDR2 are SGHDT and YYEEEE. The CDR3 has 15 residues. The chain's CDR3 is CASYRTSGWADTQYF. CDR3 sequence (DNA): TGTGCCAGCTATAGGACTAGCGGGTGGGCAGATACGCAGTATTTT.

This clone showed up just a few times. In DNA form, the CDR3 reads TGTGCCAGCAGCTTAGTCACGGGAGGGCCTGAAAAGACCCAGTACTTC. Protein: CASSLVTGGPEKTQYF. The chain recombines TRBV11-2 with TRBJ2-5; 8 positions agree with TRBD2. The CDR3 covers 16 residues. Per germline, CDR1 SGHAT and CDR2 FQNNGV. The V gene end was trimmed by 1 base and the J gene end by 6 bases; junction bases not matched to a gene: 10. Combining the CDR3 with reference TRBV11-2 and TRBJ2-5 gives the whole variable domain EAGVAQSPRYKIIEKRQSVAFWCNPISGHATLYWYQQILGQGPKLLIQFQNNGVVDDSQLPKDRFSAERLKGVDSTLKIQPAKLEDSAVYLCASSLVTGGPEKTQYFGPGTRLLVL.

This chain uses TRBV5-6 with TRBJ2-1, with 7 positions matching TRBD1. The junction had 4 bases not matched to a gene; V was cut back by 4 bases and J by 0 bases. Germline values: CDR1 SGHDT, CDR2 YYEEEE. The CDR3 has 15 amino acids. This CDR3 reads CASSRDRSSYNEQFF. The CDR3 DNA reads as TGTGCCAGCAGCCGGGACAGAAGCTCCTACAATGAGCAGTTCTTC. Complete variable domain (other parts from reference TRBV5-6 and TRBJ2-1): DAGVTQSPTHLIKTRGQQVTLRCSPKSGHDTVSWYQQALGQGPQFIFQYYEEEERQRGNFPDRFSGHQFPNYSSELNVNALLLGDSALYLCASSRDRSSYNEQFFGPGTRLTVL.